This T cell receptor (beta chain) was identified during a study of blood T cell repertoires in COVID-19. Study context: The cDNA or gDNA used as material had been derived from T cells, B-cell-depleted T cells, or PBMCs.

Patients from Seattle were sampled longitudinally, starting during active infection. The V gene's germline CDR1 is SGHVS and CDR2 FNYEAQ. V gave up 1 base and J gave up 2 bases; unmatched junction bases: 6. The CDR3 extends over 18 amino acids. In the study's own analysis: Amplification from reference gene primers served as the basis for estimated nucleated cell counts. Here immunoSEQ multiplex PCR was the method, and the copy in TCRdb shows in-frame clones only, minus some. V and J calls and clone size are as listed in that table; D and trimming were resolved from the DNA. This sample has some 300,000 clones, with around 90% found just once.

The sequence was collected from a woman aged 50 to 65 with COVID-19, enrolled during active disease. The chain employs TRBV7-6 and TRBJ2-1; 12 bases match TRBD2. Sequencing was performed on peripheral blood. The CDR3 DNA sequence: TGTGCCAGCAGCTTAGGGCTAGCGGGAGGGCCGGCCTACAATGAGCAGTTCTTC. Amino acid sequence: CASSLGLAGGPAYNEQFF.